The present entry profiles one TCR beta chain with its context. The antigen remains unidentified. The sample belongs to a study of cytomegalovirus exposure and HLA in healthy donors. Findings and caveats of the study: According to reports, the classifier identified cytomegalovirus status with high specificity and sensitivity.

The germline CDR1 and CDR2 sequences are LNHDA and SQIVND (reference sequence). Unmatched junction bases numbered 2, after V lost 4 bases and J lost 7 bases. The CDR3 is 14 amino acids. A multiplex PCR was run with 60 Vbeta primers and 13 Jbeta primers. The data were produced by immunoSEQ multiplex PCR, yet TCRdb's version contains in-frame clones alone and is incomplete. This sample's clone table lists around 160,000 clones. This chain connects TRBV19 to TRBJ1-4; 11 nucleotides align to TRBD1. The source of this sequence is a woman aged 50 to 65 in good health and CMV-seronegative. The sequenced sample consisted of PBMCs. CDR3 loop: CASSTGTGGEKLFF. The CDR3 DNA follows: TGTGCCAGTAGTACCGGGACAGGGGGTGAAAAACTGTTTTTT.